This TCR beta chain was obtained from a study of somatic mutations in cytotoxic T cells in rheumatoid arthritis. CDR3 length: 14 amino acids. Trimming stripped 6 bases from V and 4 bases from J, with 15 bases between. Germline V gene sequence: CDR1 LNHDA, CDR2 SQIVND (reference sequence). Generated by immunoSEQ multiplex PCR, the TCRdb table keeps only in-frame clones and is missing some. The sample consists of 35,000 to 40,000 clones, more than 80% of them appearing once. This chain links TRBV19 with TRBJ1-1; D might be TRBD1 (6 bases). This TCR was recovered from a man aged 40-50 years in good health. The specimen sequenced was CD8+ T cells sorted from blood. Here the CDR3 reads CASRSGWGATEAFF. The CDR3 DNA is TGTGCCAGTAGGTCAGGGTGGGGGGCCACTGAAGCTTTCTTT.